These T cell receptor beta chains were read from a single sample in a study of naive and memory T cell subsets. TCRdb independently ran MiXCR on the 5' RACE reads; one entry per CDR3 protein. The sample has around 56,000 distinct CDR3 sequences; 6% to 8.5% are singletons. All receptors derive from a female donor in good health. CDR3s include the opening cysteine and the closing phenylalanine or tryptophan. The D gene is left open where the match is weak. Rows give clone size only sometimes, using once, few, many, or a class for an expanded clone.

NA	TRBD1	TRBV7-2	TRBJ1-1	TGTGCCAGCAGCTTAATGACAGGGGGCTTTGCTTTCTTT	CASSLMTGGFAFF
many	NA	TRBV7-2	TRBJ1-4	TGTGCCAGCAGCCCCCTTCAGGCATCTAATGAAAAACTGTTTTTT	CASSPLQASNEKLFF
few	NA	TRBV18	TRBJ2-2	TGTGCCAGCTCACCACCGTCCGGGTACACCGGGGAGCTGTTTTTT	CASSPPSGYTGELFF
few	TRBD2	TRBV4-1	TRBJ2-7	TGCGCCAGCAGCCAACAACTAGCGGAAGAGCAGTACTTC	CASSQQLAEEQYF
NA	NA	TRBV7-2	TRBJ2-2	TGTGCCAGCAGCTTTAGGGGCGTGGGGTCCAACACCGGGGAGCTGTTTTTT	CASSFRGVGSNTGELFF
few	NA	TRBV9	TRBJ2-1	TGTGCCAGCAGCGTTCAGGGTCGGTTCTACAATGAGCAGTTCTTC	CASSVQGRFYNEQFF
many	NA	TRBV12-3/TRBV12-4	TRBJ1-6	TGTGCCAGCAGGGCCAATCAGGGGTACAATTCACCCCTCCACTTT	CASRANQGYNSPLHF
few	NA	TRBV3-1	TRBJ2-7	TGTGCCAGCAGCCAAGCCAGGGGTGAGCAGTACTTC	CASSQARGEQYF
few	TRBD1	TRBV5-1	TRBJ2-1	TGCGCCAGCAGCTTGGGGGCAGGGACAGGGCACAATGAGCAGTTCTTC	CASSLGAGTGHNEQFF
NA	TRBD1	TRBV5-1	TRBJ1-2	TGCGCCAGCAGCCTTGGACCCGTAGGGGGCGACTATGGCGACACCTTC	CASSLGPVGGDYGDTF
NA	NA	TRBV29-1	TRBJ2-1	TGCAGCGTTATATACTATGAGCAGTTCTTC	CSVIYYEQFF
few	NA	TRBV6-5	TRBJ1-4	TGTGCCAGCAGTTACTCCCAGGTGCTTGATGAAAAACTGTTTTTT	CASSYSQVLDEKLFF
few	NA	TRBV15	TRBJ2-7	TGTGCCACCAGCAGAGAACCAAGACCGTACGAGCAGTACTTC	CATSREPRPYEQYF
few	NA	TRBV6-5	TRBJ2-2	TGTGCCAGCACTCTGTCCGCACGGGCCGGGGAGCTGTTTTTT	CASTLSARAGELFF
few	NA	TRBV28	TRBJ2-5	TGTGCCAGCAGTTTCGGGACTGGGGAAGAGACCCAGTACTTC	CASSFGTGEETQYF
many	NA	TRBV6-1	TRBJ1-6	TGTGCCAGCAATATAGGGGGGGCAAATTCACCCCTCCACTTT	CASNIGGANSPLHF
NA	TRBD1	TRBV20-1	TRBJ2-7	TGCAGTGCACGGGACAGATACTACGAGCAGTACTTC	CSARDRYYEQYF